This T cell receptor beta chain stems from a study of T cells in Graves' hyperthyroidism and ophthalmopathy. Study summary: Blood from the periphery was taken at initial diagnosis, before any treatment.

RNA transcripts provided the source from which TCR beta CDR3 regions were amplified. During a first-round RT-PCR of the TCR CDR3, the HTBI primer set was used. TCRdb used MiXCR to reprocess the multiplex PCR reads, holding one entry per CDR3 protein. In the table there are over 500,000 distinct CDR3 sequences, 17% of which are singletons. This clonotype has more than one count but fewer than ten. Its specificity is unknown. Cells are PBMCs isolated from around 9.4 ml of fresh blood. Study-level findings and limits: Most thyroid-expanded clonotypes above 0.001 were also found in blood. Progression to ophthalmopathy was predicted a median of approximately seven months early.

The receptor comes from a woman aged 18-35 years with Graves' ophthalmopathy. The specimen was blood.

The CDR3 sequence: CASTSRAVSEKLFF. CDR3 bases: TGTGCCAGCACGTCAAGGGCCGTTAGTGAAAAACTGTTTTTT. This chain links TRBV6-1 with TRBJ1-4; D remains ambiguous. The CDR3 is made up of 14 amino acids. Germline V lookup: CDR1 MNHNS, CDR2 SASEGT. Trimming cost V 7 bases and J 7 bases, with 16 bases left between them.